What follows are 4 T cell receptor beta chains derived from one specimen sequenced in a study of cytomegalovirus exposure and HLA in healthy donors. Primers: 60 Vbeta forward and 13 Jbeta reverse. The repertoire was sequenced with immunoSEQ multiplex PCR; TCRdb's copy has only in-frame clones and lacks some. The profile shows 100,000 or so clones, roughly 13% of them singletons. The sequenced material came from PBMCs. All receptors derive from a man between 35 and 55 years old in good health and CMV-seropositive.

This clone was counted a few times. This CDR3 is CSFSFRGDTEAFF. The CDR3 nucleotides read TGCAGCTTTAGTTTCAGGGGAGACACTGAAGCTTTCTTT. The chain employs TRBV29-1 and TRBJ1-1; possibly TRBD1 for D (6 bases). Germline lookup yields CDR1 SQVTM and CDR2 ANQGSEA. The CDR3 has 13 amino acids. With 8 bases removed from V and 3 bases from J, the gap between germline ends came to 16 bases.

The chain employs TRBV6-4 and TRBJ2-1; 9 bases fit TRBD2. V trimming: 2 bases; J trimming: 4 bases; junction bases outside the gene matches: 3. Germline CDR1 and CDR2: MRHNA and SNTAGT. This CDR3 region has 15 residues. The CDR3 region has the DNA TGTGCCAGCAGTGACGGGACTAGCAGTTACAATGAGCAGTTCTTC. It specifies CASSDGTSSYNEQFF.

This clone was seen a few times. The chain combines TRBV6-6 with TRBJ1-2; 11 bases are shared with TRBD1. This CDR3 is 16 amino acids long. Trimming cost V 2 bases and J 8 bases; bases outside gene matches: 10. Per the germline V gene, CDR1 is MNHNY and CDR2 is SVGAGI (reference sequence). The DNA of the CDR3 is TGTGCCAGCAGTTACATGGGGTTGGGACAGGGGGACGGCTACACCTTC. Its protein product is CASSYMGLGQGDGYTF.

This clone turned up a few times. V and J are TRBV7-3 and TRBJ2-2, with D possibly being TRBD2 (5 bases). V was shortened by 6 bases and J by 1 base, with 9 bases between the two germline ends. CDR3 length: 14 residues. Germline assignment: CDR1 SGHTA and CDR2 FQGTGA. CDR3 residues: CASSWTQNTGELFF. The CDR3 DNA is TGTGCCAGCAGTTGGACTCAGAACACCGGGGAGCTGTTTTTT.